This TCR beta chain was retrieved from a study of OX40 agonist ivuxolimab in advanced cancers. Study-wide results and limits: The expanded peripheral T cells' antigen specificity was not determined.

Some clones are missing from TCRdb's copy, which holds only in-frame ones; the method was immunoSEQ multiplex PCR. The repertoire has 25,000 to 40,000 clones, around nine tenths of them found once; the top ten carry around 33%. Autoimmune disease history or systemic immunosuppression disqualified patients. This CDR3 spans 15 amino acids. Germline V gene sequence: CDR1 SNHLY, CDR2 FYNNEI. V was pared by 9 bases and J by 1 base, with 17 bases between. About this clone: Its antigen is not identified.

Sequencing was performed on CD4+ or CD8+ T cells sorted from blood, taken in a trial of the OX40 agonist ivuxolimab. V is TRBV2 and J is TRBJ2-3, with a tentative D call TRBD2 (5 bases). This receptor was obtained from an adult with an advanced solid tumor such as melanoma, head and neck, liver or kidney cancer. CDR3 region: CARDGLAEGTDTQYF. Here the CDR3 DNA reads TGTGCCAGGGACGGACTGGCCGAGGGCACAGATACGCAGTATTTT.